The T cell receptor (beta chain) under discussion was sequenced for a study of CD8 T cells in ankylosing spondylitis. Germline-derived CDR1 and CDR2 are ENHRY and SYGVKD. V lost 5 bases and J lost 1, with 7 bases in between. The CDR3 totals 13 residues. Overall study findings and caveats: It appeared that ankylosing spondylitis blood was characterized by a TCR beta motif of under ten highly homologous variants. Both synovial fluid and blood in reactive arthritis had previously been reported to carry some motif variants. As reported, disease-linked clones showed significant enrichment in matched ankylosing spondylitis synovial fluid.

This clonotype was counted many times. Its target is not known. MiXCR, applied by TCRdb to the 5' RACE reads, yields one record per CDR3 protein. The data show approximately 60,000 distinct CDR3 sequences, around 6.4% seen once. The receptor's source is a male donor with ankylosing spondylitis. The chain is built from TRBV10-3 and TRBJ2-3; D uncertain. Sequenced input: synovial fluid, either unsorted or a sorted T cell fraction (not recorded which). The CDR3 spells CAISPAGTDTQYF. The CDR3 DNA reads as TGTGCCATCAGTCCTGCGGGCACAGATACGCAGTATTTT.